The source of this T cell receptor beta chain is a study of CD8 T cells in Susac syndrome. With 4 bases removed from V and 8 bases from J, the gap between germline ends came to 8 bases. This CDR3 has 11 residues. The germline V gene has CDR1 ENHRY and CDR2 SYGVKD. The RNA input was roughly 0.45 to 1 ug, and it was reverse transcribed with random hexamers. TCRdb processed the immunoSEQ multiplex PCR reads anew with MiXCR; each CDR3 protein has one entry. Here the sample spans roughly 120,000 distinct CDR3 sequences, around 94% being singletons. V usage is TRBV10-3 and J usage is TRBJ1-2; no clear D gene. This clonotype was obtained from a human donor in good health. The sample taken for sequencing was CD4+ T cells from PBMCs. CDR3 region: CAISAGEGYTF. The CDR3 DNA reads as TGTGCCATCAGTGCTGGGGAGGGCTACACCTTC.